This is a list of T cell receptor beta chains from one sample in a study of blood T cell repertoires in COVID-19. Measured with immunoSEQ multiplex PCR; TCRdb has only the in-frame clones, and not every one. The sample yields about 99,000 clones, less than 90% seen once. Specimen: peripheral blood. These receptors originate from a man in his 70s with active or convalescent COVID-19. Both conserved end residues are part of each CDR3. The D gene is left open where the match is weak. The size entry is marked missing in some rows and otherwise reads once, few, many or a size class.

clone_size	v_call	j_call	cdr3_length	d_call	cdr3_aa	cdr3_nt
-	TRBV6-6	TRBJ2-3	15	-	CASSTLGGPPDTQYF	TGTGCCAGCAGTACCTTGGGGGGTCCCCCAGATACGCAGTATTTT
-	TRBV19	TRBJ2-1	12	-	CASSFLRGEQFF	TGTGCCAGTAGTTTCCTTCGGGGGGAGCAGTTCTTC
few	TRBV10-3	TRBJ1-1	13	-	CAIRERADTEAFF	TGTGCCATCCGGGAGCGTGCGGACACTGAAGCTTTCTTT
many	TRBV30	TRBJ1-5	15	TRBD1	CAWSEDRISNQPQHF	TGTGCCTGGAGTGAGGACAGGATTAGCAATCAGCCCCAGCATTTT
-	TRBV28	TRBJ1-4	13	-	CASLEGSNEKLFF	TGTGCCAGCCTAGAGGGATCTAATGAAAAACTGTTTTTT
-	TRBV29-1	TRBJ1-1	14	-	CSVRWEGRRTEAFF	TGCAGCGTTCGATGGGAGGGGAGAAGAACTGAAGCTTTCTTT
-	TRBV4-3	TRBJ1-1	14	-	CASSQVGGNTEAFF	TGCGCCAGCAGCCAGGTCGGCGGGAACACTGAAGCTTTCTTT
-	TRBV6-5	TRBJ1-6	16	TRBD1	CASSLTGQGEKSPLHF	TGTGCCAGCAGTTTAACGGGACAGGGGGAGAAATCACCCCTCCACTTT
few	TRBV7-9	TRBJ2-5	16	TRBD2	CASSLGSGGAWETQYF	TGTGCCAGCAGCTTAGGAAGCGGGGGGGCTTGGGAGACCCAGTACTTC
once	TRBV7-6	TRBJ2-5	17	TRBD2	CASSLTSGGMYQETQYF	TGTGCCAGCAGCCTTACTAGCGGGGGGATGTACCAAGAGACCCAGTACTTC
few	TRBV30	TRBJ1-3	15	TRBD1	CAWSAHRGAGNTIYF	TGTGCCTGGAGTGCACACAGGGGAGCTGGAAACACCATATATTTT
-	TRBV2	TRBJ1-6	14	-	CASSEDSLNSPLHF	TGTGCCAGCAGCGAGGACAGCCTTAATTCACCCCTCCACTTT
-	TRBV7-6	TRBJ1-3	15	TRBD1	CASSLATGGGNTIYF	TGTGCCAGCAGCTTAGCGACAGGGGGCGGAAACACCATATATTTT